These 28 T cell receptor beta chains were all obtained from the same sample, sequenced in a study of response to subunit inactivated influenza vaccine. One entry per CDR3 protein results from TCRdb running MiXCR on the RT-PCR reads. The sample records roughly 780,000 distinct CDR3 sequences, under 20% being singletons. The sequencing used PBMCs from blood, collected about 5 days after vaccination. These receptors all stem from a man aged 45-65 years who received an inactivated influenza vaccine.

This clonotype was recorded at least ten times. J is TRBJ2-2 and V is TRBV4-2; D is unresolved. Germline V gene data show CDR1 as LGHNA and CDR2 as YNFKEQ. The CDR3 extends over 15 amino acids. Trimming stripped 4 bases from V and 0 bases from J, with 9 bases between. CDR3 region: CASSPSSPNTGELFF. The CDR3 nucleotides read TGTGCCAGCAGCCCCTCAAGCCCGAACACCGGGGAGCTGTTTTTT.

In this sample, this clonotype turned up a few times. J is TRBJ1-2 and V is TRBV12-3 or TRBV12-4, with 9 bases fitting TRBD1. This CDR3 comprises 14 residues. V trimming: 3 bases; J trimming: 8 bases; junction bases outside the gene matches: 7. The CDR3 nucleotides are TGTGCCAGCAGTTTCCAACAGGGGGCTGGGGGCTACACCTTC. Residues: CASSFQQGAGGYTF.

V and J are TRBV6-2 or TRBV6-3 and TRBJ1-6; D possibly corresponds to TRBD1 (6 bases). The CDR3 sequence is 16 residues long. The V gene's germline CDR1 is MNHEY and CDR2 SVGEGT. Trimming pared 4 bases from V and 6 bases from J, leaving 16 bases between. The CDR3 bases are TGTGCCAGCAGTTCCGACAGGCGATGGGCTAATTCACCCCTCCACTTT. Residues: CASSSDRRWANSPLHF.

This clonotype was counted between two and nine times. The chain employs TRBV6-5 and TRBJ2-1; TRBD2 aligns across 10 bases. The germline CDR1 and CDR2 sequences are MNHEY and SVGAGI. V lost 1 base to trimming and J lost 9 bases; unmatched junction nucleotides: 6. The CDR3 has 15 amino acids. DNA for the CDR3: TGTGCCAGCAGTTACTTGGCTAGCGGGAGTACTGAGCAGTTCTTC. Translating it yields CASSYLASGSTEQFF.

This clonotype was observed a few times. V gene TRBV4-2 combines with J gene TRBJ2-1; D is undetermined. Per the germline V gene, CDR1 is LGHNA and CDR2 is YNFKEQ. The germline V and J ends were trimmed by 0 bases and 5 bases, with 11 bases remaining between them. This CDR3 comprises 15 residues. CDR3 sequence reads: CASSQDLTANNEQFF. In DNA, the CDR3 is TGTGCCAGCAGCCAAGATTTAACAGCGAACAATGAGCAGTTCTTC.

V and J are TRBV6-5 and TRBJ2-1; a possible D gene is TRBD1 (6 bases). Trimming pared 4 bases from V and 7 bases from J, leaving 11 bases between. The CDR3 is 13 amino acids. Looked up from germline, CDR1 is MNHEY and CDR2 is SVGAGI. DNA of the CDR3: TGTGCCAGCAGTTGGTCACAGGGTAATGAGCAGTTCTTC. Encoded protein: CASSWSQGNEQFF.

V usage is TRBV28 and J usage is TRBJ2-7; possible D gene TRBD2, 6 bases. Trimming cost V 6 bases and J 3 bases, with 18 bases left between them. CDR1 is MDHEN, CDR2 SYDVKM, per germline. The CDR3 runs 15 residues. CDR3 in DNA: TGTGCCAGCAGACGGACTATGGGGGACCTCTACGAGCAGTACTTC. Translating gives CASRRTMGDLYEQYF.

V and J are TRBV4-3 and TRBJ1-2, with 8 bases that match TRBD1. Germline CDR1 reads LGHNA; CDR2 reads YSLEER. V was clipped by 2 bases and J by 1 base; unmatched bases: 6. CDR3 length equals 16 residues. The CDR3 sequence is CASSQIGQGSNYGYTF. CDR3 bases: TGCGCCAGCAGCCAAATAGGACAGGGTAGTAACTATGGCTACACCTTC.

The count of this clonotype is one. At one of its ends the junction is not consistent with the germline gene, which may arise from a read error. The CDR3 DNA reads TGCTGTGCTAGAGATCTGGTGGGACTAGCGGCAGATACGCAGTATTTT. Encoded protein: CCARDLVGLAADTQYF. This chain links TRBV20-1 with TRBJ2-3; 11 bases are a match to TRBD2. CDR1 and CDR2 from the germline V gene are DFQATT and SNEGSKA (reference sequence). The CDR3 is 16 amino acids.

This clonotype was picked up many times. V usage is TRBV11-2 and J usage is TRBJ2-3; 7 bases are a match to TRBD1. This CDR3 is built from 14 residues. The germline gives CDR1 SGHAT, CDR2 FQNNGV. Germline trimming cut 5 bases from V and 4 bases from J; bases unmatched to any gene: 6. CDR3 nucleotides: TGTGCCAGCAGCCTCGTAGGGGGCCCAGATACGCAGTATTTT. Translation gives CASSLVGGPDTQYF.

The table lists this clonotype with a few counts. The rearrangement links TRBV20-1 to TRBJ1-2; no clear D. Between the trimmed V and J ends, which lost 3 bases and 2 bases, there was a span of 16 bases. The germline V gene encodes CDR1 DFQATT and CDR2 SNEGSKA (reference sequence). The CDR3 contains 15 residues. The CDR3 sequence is CSASGVVSQNYGYTF. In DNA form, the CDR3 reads TGCAGTGCTAGTGGGGTGGTAAGCCAAAACTATGGCTACACCTTC.

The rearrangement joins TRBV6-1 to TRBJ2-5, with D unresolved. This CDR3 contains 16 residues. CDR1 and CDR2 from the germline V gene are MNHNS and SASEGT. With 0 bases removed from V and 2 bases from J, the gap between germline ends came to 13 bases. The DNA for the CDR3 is TGTGCCAGCAGTGAAGCGCTTCGGACGACTCAAGAGACCCAGTACTTC. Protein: CASSEALRTTQETQYF.

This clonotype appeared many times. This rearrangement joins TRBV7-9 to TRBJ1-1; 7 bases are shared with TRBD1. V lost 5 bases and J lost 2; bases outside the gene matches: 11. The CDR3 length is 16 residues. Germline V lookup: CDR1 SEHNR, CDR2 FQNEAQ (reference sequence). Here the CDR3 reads CASSDYPGQTNTEAFF. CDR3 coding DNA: TGTGCCAGCAGCGACTACCCGGGACAGACAAACACTGAAGCTTTCTTT.

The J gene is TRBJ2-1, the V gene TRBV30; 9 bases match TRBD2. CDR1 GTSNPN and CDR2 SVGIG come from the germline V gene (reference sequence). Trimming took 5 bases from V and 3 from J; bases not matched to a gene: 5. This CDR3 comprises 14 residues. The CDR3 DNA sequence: TGTGCCTGGCAAGCGGGAGGACTCTACAATGAGCAGTTCTTC. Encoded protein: CAWQAGGLYNEQFF.

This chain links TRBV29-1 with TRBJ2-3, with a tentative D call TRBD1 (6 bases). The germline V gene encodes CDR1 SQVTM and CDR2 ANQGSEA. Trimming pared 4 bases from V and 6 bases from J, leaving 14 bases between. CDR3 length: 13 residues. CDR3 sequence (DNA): TGCAGCGTTGCGGACAGTTTTGCCGATACGCAGTATTTT. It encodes CSVADSFADTQYF.

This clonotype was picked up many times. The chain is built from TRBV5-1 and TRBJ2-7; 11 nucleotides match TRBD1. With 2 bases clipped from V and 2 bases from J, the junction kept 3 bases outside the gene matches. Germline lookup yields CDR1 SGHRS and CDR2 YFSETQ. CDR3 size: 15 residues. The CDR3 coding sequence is TGCGCCAGCAGCTTCTCGGGACAGGGGGCCTACGAGCAGTACTTC. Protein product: CASSFSGQGAYEQYF.

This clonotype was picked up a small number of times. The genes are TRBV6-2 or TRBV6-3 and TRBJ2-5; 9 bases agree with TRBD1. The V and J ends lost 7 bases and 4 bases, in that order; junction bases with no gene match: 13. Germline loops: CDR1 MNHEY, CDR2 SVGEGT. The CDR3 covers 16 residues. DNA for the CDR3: TGTGCCAGCACCCTCGGGACAGGGATTCGTACAGAGACCCAGTACTTC. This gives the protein CASTLGTGIRTETQYF.

The CDR3 loop reads CSANAQTTSGSYEQYF. CDR3 in DNA: TGCAGTGCTAACGCCCAGACGACTAGCGGGAGTTACGAGCAGTACTTC. The J gene is TRBJ2-7, the V gene TRBV20-1; 12 bases align to TRBD2. This CDR3 contains 16 residues. V lost 4 bases to trimming and J lost 4 bases; unmatched junction nucleotides: 11. Per the germline V gene, CDR1 is DFQATT and CDR2 is SNEGSKA (reference sequence).

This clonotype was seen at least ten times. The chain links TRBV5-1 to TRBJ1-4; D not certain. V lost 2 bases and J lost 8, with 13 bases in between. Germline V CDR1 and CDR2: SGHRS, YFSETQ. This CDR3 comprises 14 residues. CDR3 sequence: CASSFSATYEKLFF. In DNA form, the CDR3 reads TGCGCCAGCAGCTTTTCGGCTACTTACGAAAAACTGTTTTTT.

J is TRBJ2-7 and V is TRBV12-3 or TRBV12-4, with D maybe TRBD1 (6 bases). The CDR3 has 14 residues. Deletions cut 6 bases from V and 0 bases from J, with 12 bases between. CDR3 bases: TGTGCCAGCAGGAGGGACATAAACTCCTACGAGCAGTACTTC. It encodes CASRRDINSYEQYF.

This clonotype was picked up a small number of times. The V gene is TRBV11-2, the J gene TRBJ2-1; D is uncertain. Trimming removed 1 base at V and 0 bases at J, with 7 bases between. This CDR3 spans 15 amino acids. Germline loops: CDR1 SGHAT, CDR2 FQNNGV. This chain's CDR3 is CASSLALGSYNEQFF. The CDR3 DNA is TGTGCCAGCAGCTTAGCTCTTGGCTCCTACAATGAGCAGTTCTTC.

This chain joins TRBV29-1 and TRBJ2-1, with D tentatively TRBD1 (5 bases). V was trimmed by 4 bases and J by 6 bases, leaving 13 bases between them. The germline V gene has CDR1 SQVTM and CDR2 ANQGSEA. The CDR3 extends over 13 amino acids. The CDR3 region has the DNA TGCAGCGTTGTTGGGGCCTACCTCAATGAGCAGTTCTTC. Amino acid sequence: CSVVGAYLNEQFF.

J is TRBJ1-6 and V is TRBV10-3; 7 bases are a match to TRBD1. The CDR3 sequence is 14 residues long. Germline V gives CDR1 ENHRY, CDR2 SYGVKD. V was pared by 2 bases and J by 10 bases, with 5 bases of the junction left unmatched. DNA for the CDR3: TGTGCCATCAGTGAGCCCCTCAGGGGGTCACCCCTCCACTTT. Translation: CAISEPLRGSPLHF.

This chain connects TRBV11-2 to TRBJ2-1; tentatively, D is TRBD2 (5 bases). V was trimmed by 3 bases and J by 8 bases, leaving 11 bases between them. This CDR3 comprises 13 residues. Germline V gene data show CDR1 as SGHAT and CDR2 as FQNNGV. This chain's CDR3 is CASSFPGLHEQFF. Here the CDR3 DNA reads TGTGCCAGCAGCTTCCCTGGACTCCATGAGCAGTTCTTC. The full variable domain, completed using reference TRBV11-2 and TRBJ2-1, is EAGVAQSPRYKIIEKRQSVAFWCNPISGHATLYWYQQILGQGPKLLIQFQNNGVVDDSQLPKDRFSAERLKGVDSTLKIQPAKLEDSAVYLCASSFPGLHEQFFGPGTRLTVL.

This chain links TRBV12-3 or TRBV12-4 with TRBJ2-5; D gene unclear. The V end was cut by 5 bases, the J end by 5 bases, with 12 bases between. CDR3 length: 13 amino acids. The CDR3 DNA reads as TGTGCCAGCAGTCCTTCCTCGTTTGAGACCCAGTACTTC. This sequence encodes CASSPSSFETQYF.

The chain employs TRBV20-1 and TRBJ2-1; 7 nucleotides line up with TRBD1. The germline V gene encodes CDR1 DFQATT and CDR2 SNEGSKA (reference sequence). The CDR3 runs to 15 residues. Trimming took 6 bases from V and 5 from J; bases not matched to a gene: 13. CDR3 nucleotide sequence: TGCAGTGCGCGCCCCTTTGACAGGGTCAACAATGAGCAGTTCTTC. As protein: CSARPFDRVNNEQFF.

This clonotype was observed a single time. The DNA of the CDR3 is TGTGCCAGCAGCTTAGTGGGGGGGAAGAAGTACGAGCAGTACTTC. Protein product: CASSLVGGKKYEQYF. The gene calls are TRBV7-2 and TRBJ2-7; 7 bases are a match to TRBD2. The CDR3 consists of 15 residues. V gave up 1 base and J gave up 4 bases; unmatched junction bases: 7. CDR1 and CDR2 (germline): SGHTA, FQGNSA.

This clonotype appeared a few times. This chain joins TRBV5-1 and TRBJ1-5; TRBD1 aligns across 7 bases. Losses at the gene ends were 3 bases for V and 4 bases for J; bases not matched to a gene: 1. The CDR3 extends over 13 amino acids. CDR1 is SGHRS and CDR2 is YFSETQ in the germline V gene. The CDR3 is CASSWDRNQPQHF. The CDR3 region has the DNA TGCGCCAGCAGCTGGGACAGAAATCAGCCCCAGCATTTT.